This T cell receptor (beta chain) was found in a study of shared clonotypes between healthy human individuals. Points from the study as a whole: Clonotypes that were shared across a few donors made up about 4.5% of naive CD4 clonotypes. What limited the represented genetic and exposure-history diversity was the small number of donors.

Germline V gene data show CDR1 as SGHAT and CDR2 as FQNNGV. V shed 2 bases, J shed 2 bases, and the junction held 6 bases outside the gene matches. CDR3 length equals 16 residues. TCRdb keeps only in-frame clones here, not all; method: immunoSEQ multiplex PCR. The top ten clones hold 0.89% of a sample with some 1.1 million clones, approximately 80% of them seen once. The table lists this clone with a count of one. Its matching antigen is unknown. Donors were Caucasian adults residing in Nashville, Tennessee, USA. Into CD45RA+ naive and CD45RA-negative memory subsets, the CD4+ cells were split. Sequences were obtained from memory CD4+ T cells from PBMCs. Documented subset: CD45RA-negative fraction. V and J are TRBV11-2 and TRBJ2-3, with TRBD1 identical over 8 bases. This TCR was sampled from a man aged 18-30 years in good health. Some clones in this sample may be carry-over from other donors' samples. Written as DNA, the CDR3 is TGTGCCAGCAGCTTAAAACAGGGGGTTCCCACAGATACGCAGTATTTT. Amino acid sequence: CASSLKQGVPTDTQYF.